The 9 T cell receptor beta chains below were found in one sample sequenced in a study of shared clonotypes between healthy human individuals (dated by TCRdb to 2020 to 2021). CD8 naive samples consisted of CD45RO-negative cells that were positively selected for CCR7, yielding a CD45RA+CCR7+ population without TemRA cells. The method behind the library was the immunoSEQ multiplex PCR assay. Held by TCRdb, this immuneACCESS table contains in-frame sequences only and omits some clones. Under half of the omission traces to an unresolved V gene where checked; the cause of the rest is unknown. This sample lists around 1.9 million clones; roughly 91% were detected once. The biggest ten clones account for roughly 1.7% of the sample. The sample consisted of naive CD8+ T cells from PBMCs. In the paper's terms, the cell subset or site label means: CD45RA+CCR7+. Receptors originate from a man aged 18 to 35 in good health. Some clones in this sample may be carry-over from other donors' samples.

The rearrangement uses TRBV4-3 and TRBJ2-1, with 9 bases lining up with TRBD1. The germline CDR1 and CDR2 sequences are LGHNA and YSLEER. Unmatched junction bases numbered 4, after V lost 4 bases and J lost 0 bases. The CDR3 has 16 residues. CDR3 amino acids: CASSLGTGFSYNEQFF. DNA of the CDR3: TGCGCCAGCAGCCTTGGGACAGGGTTCTCCTACAATGAGCAGTTCTTC.

This rearrangement joins TRBV9 to TRBJ2-3; D gene unclear. Germline CDR1 SGDLS, CDR2 YYNGEE. The CDR3 has 10 amino acids. V was pared by 3 bases and J by 8 bases, with 4 bases between. CDR3 residues: CASSGATQYF. DNA for the CDR3: TGTGCCAGCAGCGGCGCTACGCAGTATTTT.

The rearrangement uses TRBV9 and TRBJ2-7, with TRBD2 matching over 10 bases. The length of the CDR3 is 16 residues. The V gene end was trimmed by 0 bases and the J gene end by 0 bases; junction bases not matched to a gene: 3. CDR1 is SGDLS, CDR2 YYNGEE, per germline. The CDR3 bases are TGTGCCAGCAGCGTAGCGTCTAGCGGGAGCTCCTACGAGCAGTACTTC. It translates to CASSVASSGSSYEQYF.

The chain couples TRBV28 to TRBJ1-2; 11 nucleotides agree with TRBD1. The CDR3 length is 14 residues. Unmatched junction bases numbered 5, after V lost 3 bases and J lost 8 bases. Germline CDR1 MDHEN, CDR2 SYDVKM. CDR3 sequence reads: CASSLRDRGEGYTF. The CDR3 bases are TGTGCCAGCAGTTTGAGGGACAGGGGGGAAGGCTACACCTTC.

This chain uses TRBV29-1 with TRBJ1-1; no clear D. The CDR3 runs 11 residues. V lost 4 bases to trimming and J lost 8 bases, with 11 bases between them. Germline lookup yields CDR1 SQVTM and CDR2 ANQGSEA. CDR3 amino acids: CSVVVSWEAFF. In DNA, the CDR3 is TGCAGCGTTGTAGTGAGTTGGGAAGCTTTCTTT.

This chain uses TRBV27 with TRBJ1-2; D unclear. Trimming shortened V by 2 bases and J by 8 bases, and 15 bases separated the two germline ends. CDR3 length: 14 amino acids. Germline values: CDR1 MNHEY, CDR2 SMNVEV (reference sequence). The CDR3 DNA follows: TGTGCCAGCAGTTTACTTCCTTCGGGTGAAGGCTACACCTTC. Translating it yields CASSLLPSGEGYTF.

The CDR3 protein is CASSLILAGGIDTQYF. The CDR3 DNA follows: TGTGCCAGCAGTTTAATACTAGCGGGAGGGATAGATACGCAGTATTTT. The chain links TRBV27 to TRBJ2-3; TRBD2 aligns across 13 bases. The V segment lost 2 bases and the J segment 5 bases; nucleotides outside the gene matches: 4. The germline V gene has CDR1 MNHEY and CDR2 SMNVEV (reference sequence). CDR3 length: 16 amino acids.

To note about this clone: The same CDR3 also results from other DNA sequences found in this sample. The J gene is TRBJ1-1, the V gene TRBV19; D is unclear. CDR1 and CDR2 from the germline V gene are LNHDA and SQIVND (reference sequence). The CDR3 is made up of 12 amino acids. Trimming removed 1 base at V and 5 bases at J, with 5 bases between. The CDR3 DNA reads TGTGCCAGTAGTATAGGGCCGACTGAAGCTTTCTTT. It encodes CASSIGPTEAFF.

In its sample, this clone was seen a few times. This sequence joins TRBV29-1 and TRBJ1-1; 10 bases map to TRBD1. Per the germline V gene, CDR1 is SQVTM and CDR2 is ANQGSEA. After removal of 3 bases from V and 5 bases from J, the junction contained 6 bases not matched to a gene. The length of the CDR3 is 14 residues. The CDR3 nucleotides are TGCAGCGTTGACCGGACAGGGGGTGCGACTGAAGCTTTCTTT. Encoded protein: CSVDRTGGATEAFF.